This TCR beta chain was recorded in a study of T cell responses to AZD1222 COVID-19 vaccine. This CDR3 comprises 13 residues. V lost 8 bases and J 0 bases, leaving 10 bases between the germline ends. Germline V gene lookup returns CDR1 SNHLY and CDR2 FYNNEI. TCRdb keeps only in-frame clones here, not all; method: immunoSEQ multiplex PCR. The sample consists of about 180,000 clones, 80% to 90% of them appearing once. This clone was seen only once. The source material was peripheral blood, sampled 28 days after the second AZD1222 dose. The chain couples TRBV2 to TRBJ1-1; no reliable D call. This TCR came from an adult who received the AZD1222 COVID-19 vaccine. This chain's CDR3 is CASPGPLNTEAFF. The CDR3 DNA sequence: TGTGCCAGCCCCGGACCGCTGAACACTGAAGCTTTCTTT.